This is a list of T cell receptor beta chains from one sample in a study of blood T cell repertoires in COVID-19. Produced via immunoSEQ multiplex PCR; TCRdb's table is partial and in-frame only. The sample shows some 70,000 clones, 80% to 90% of them seen only once. What was sequenced was peripheral blood. These receptors were obtained from a middle-aged man with active COVID-19. Both conserved end residues are part of each CDR3. A D gene is named only where the DNA matches it firmly. Clone size is not always given. Where it is, it says once, few, many or a class for expanded clones.

j_call cdr3_length clone_size d_call v_call cdr3_aa cdr3_nt
TRBJ2-7 13 - - TRBV5-5 CASSPATFNEQYF TGTGCCAGCAGCCCCGCTACCTTCAACGAGCAGTACTTC
TRBJ1-2 16 - - TRBV29-1 CSVYPGLSVNNYGYTF TGCAGCGTATACCCCGGACTGAGCGTGAATAACTATGGCTACACCTTC
TRBJ1-2 13 - - TRBV5-5 CASSLAAGYGYTF TGTGCCAGCAGCTTGGCCGCAGGGTATGGCTACACCTTC
TRBJ1-5 15 few TRBD1 TRBV10-3 CAISMGPTGLQPQHF TGTGCCATCAGTATGGGACCGACAGGGCTCCAGCCCCAGCATTTT
TRBJ1-1 13 - - TRBV19 CATYSYLNTEAFF TGTGCCACATACAGCTATTTGAACACTGAAGCTTTCTTT
TRBJ1-6 13 - TRBD1 TRBV12-5 CASGPRQGSPLHF TGTGCTAGTGGTCCCAGACAGGGGTCACCCCTCCACTTT
TRBJ2-2 14 - - TRBV18 CASSLRANTGELFF TGTGCCAGCTCACTCAGGGCGAACACCGGGGAGCTGTTTTTT
TRBJ2-7 12 - - TRBV7-9 CASSLARGEQYF TGTGCCAGCAGCTTAGCGCGGGGCGAGCAGTACTTC
TRBJ1-5 14 - - TRBV4-1 CASSQVKRNQPQHF TGCGCCAGCAGCCAAGTTAAGCGCAATCAGCCCCAGCATTTT
TRBJ2-3 13 once - TRBV6-5 CASRDYLRDTQYF TGTGCCAGCAGGGACTACCTTCGGGATACGCAGTATTTT
TRBJ1-1 13 - - TRBV11-3 CASSSPGDTEAFF TGTGCCAGCAGCTCCCCAGGGGACACTGAAGCTTTCTTT
TRBJ1-1 13 - - TRBV12-3/TRBV12-4 CASTRAVNTEAFF TGTGCCAGCACGAGGGCTGTGAACACTGAAGCTTTCTTT
TRBJ1-1 13 - - TRBV3-1/TRBV3-2 CASSQGGVGGAFF TGTGCCAGCAGCCAAGGCGGGGTCGGGGGAGCTTTCTTT
TRBJ1-3 14 - - TRBV29-1 CSVLLQGVGNTIYF TGCAGCGTGCTTCTTCAGGGTGTTGGAAACACCATATATTTT
TRBJ1-4 14 once - TRBV19 CASNHAPEREKLFF TGTGCCAGCAACCACGCCCCTGAGCGAGAAAAACTGTTTTTT
TRBJ2-4 15 once - TRBV13 CASSLAGTNENIQYF TGTGCCAGCAGCTTAGCCGGGACAAACGAAAACATTCAGTACTTC
TRBJ2-7 17 - TRBD2 TRBV5-1 CASSLDRGLAGDYEQYF TGCGCCAGCAGCTTGGATAGGGGACTAGCGGGTGACTACGAGCAGTACTTC
TRBJ2-7 11 - - TRBV19 CASSNFHEQYF TGTGCCAGTAGTAACTTCCACGAGCAGTACTTC
TRBJ2-2 15 - TRBD1 TRBV19 CASTLGLQGTGELFF TGTGCCAGTACCCTGGGGCTACAGGGGACCGGGGAGCTGTTTTTT
TRBJ1-4 13 - - TRBV5-4 CASTQGRGEKLFF TGTGCCAGCACACAGGGCCGGGGTGAAAAACTGTTTTTT
TRBJ2-1 15 once TRBD2 TRBV7-2 CASSRLAGSYNEQFF TGTGCCAGCAGCAGACTAGCGGGTTCCTACAATGAGCAGTTCTTC